A selection of T cell receptor beta chains follows, all from one sample in a study of blood T cell repertoires in COVID-19. Repertoires were generated with immunoSEQ multiplex PCR, while TCRdb's copy carries only in-frame clones and drops some. This sample yields about 120,000 clones, of which 78% are seen a single time; over 2% belongs to the top ten. Sequencing input: peripheral blood. The receptors stem from a man aged 70 or older with acute or convalescent COVID-19. CDR3s include the opening cysteine and the closing phenylalanine or tryptophan. A D gene is named only where the DNA matches it firmly. Rows may omit the clone size; those that give it use once, few, many or a size class.

V	J	D	size	CDR3	DNA
TRBV5-6	TRBJ1-1	NA	NA	CASTRYAGEGNTEAFF	TGTGCCAGCACAAGGTATGCGGGGGAGGGGAACACTGAAGCTTTCTTT
TRBV4-3	TRBJ1-2	TRBD1	NA	CASSQDNHHGQGGNYGYTF	TGCGCCAGCAGCCAAGATAACCACCATGGACAGGGGGGGAACTATGGCTACACCTTC
TRBV12-3/TRBV12-4	TRBJ1-1	TRBD1	NA	CASSGDRGTEAFF	TGTGCCAGCAGTGGGGACAGGGGAACTGAAGCTTTCTTT
TRBV4-2	TRBJ2-5	NA	NA	CASSPRGAFETQYF	TGTGCCAGCAGCCCCCGGGGAGCTTTCGAGACCCAGTACTTC
TRBV9	TRBJ1-6	NA	once	CASSVDSQDRSPLHF	TGTGCCAGCAGCGTAGATTCCCAGGATAGATCACCCCTCCACTTT
TRBV7-2	TRBJ2-7	NA	NA	CASSLGPGEQYF	TGTGCCAGCAGCTTAGGGCCGGGAGAGCAGTACTTC
TRBV19	TRBJ2-1	TRBD2	once	CASSIEGGGAWNEQFF	TGTGCCAGTAGTATAGAGGGCGGGGGGGCCTGGAATGAGCAGTTCTTC
TRBV5-1	TRBJ2-3	NA	NA	CASSLVAGTDTQYF	TGCGCCAGCAGCCTAGTGGCCGGCACAGATACGCAGTATTTT
TRBV21-1	TRBJ1-3	NA	NA	CASSKAPVRASGNTIYF	TGTGCCAGCAGCAAAGCGCCGGTCAGGGCCTCTGGAAACACCATATATTTT
TRBV5-1	TRBJ2-7	NA	once	CASSLGTSRQSSYEQYF	TGCGCCAGCAGCTTGGGAACTAGCCGCCAAAGCTCCTACGAGCAGTACTTC
TRBV18	TRBJ1-1	NA	NA	CASSPGHSNTEAFF	TGTGCCAGCTCCCCGGGACACTCAAACACTGAAGCTTTCTTT
TRBV20-1	TRBJ1-4	NA	NA	CSASAGLDEKLFF	TGCAGTGCTAGTGCCGGGTTAGACGAAAAACTGTTTTTT
TRBV7-9	TRBJ2-1	NA	once	CASSPGGTTISGFF	TGTGCCAGCAGCCCAGGTGGGACAACAATTTCAGGGTTCTTC
TRBV5-1	TRBJ1-2	TRBD1	NA	CASSLGGTDGYTF	TGCGCCAGCAGCTTGGGGGGGACAGATGGCTACACCTTC
TRBV11-1	TRBJ1-2	NA	NA	CASSLESPGIEGYTF	TGTGCCAGCAGCTTAGAATCCCCGGGGATTGAAGGCTACACCTTC
TRBV7-2	TRBJ1-1	TRBD1	NA	CASSSDRPPEAFF	TGTGCCAGCAGCTCGGACAGGCCACCTGAAGCTTTCTTT
TRBV9	TRBJ2-7	NA	NA	CASSRSVFDEQYF	TGTGCCAGCAGCCGGTCCGTCTTTGACGAGCAGTACTTC
TRBV4-2	TRBJ1-5	NA	NA	CASSQDGGGQGNQPQHF	TGTGCCAGCAGCCAAGATGGGGGAGGGCAGGGAAATCAGCCCCAGCATTTT
TRBV6-5	TRBJ2-1	NA	NA	CASSYSATYNEQFF	TGTGCCAGCAGTTACTCGGCCACCTACAATGAGCAGTTCTTC
TRBV29-1	TRBJ2-7	TRBD1	once	CSVAGQASVEQYF	TGCAGCGTGGCGGGACAGGCCTCTGTCGAGCAGTACTTC
TRBV9	TRBJ1-3	NA	NA	CASSVGLGGVGNTIYF	TGTGCCAGCAGCGTAGGTCTCGGAGGGGTTGGAAACACCATATATTTT
TRBV29-1	TRBJ1-2	TRBD1	few	CSTGQGGHGYTF	TGCAGCACCGGACAGGGGGGCCATGGCTACACCTTC
TRBV11-2	TRBJ1-6	TRBD1	NA	CASSLATGLIIHF	TGTGCCAGCAGCTTGGCGACAGGGCTAATTATCCACTTT
TRBV7-4	TRBJ2-1	NA	NA	CASSFPLGSSYNEQFF	TGTGCCAGCAGCTTCCCTCTGGGGAGCTCCTACAATGAGCAGTTCTTC
TRBV28	TRBJ1-1	NA	NA	CASSPVLKNTEAFF	TGTGCCAGCAGTCCTGTCCTAAAGAACACTGAAGCTTTCTTT
TRBV19	TRBJ1-2	NA	NA	CASSIGQGWDGYTF	TGTGCCAGTAGTATAGGCCAGGGGTGGGATGGCTACACCTTC
TRBV11-1	TRBJ2-2	TRBD1	NA	CASSPRGQGDTGELFF	TGTGCCAGCAGCCCAAGGGGGCAGGGAGACACCGGGGAGCTGTTTTTT
TRBV7-8	TRBJ1-3	TRBD1	NA	CASSQSTGGGRSGNTIYF	TGTGCCAGCAGCCAATCAACGGGAGGGGGCCGTTCTGGAAACACCATATATTTT
TRBV5-6	TRBJ2-3	NA	NA	CASSLEVRAGGDTQYF	TGTGCCAGCAGCTTGGAAGTACGGGCAGGGGGGGATACGCAGTATTTT
TRBV11-2	TRBJ2-5	NA	NA	CASSLKIGGGETQYF	TGTGCCAGCAGCTTAAAAATCGGCGGGGGCGAGACCCAGTACTTC
TRBV11-3	TRBJ1-1	TRBD1	few	CASSPQGAETEAFF	TGTGCCAGCAGTCCACAGGGGGCAGAAACTGAAGCTTTCTTT
TRBV5-1	TRBJ1-1	NA	NA	CASSPRAGANTEAFF	TGCGCCAGCAGCCCTAGGGCAGGGGCCAACACTGAAGCTTTCTTT
TRBV4-1	TRBJ2-7	TRBD1	NA	CASSQDSARGQANTYEQYF	TGCGCCAGCAGCCAAGATTCGGCCCGGGGACAGGCCAACACCTACGAGCAGTACTTC
TRBV28	TRBJ1-5	NA	once	CASSLAGDGQPQHF	TGTGCCAGCAGTTTAGCGGGGGACGGTCAGCCCCAGCATTTT
TRBV7-8	TRBJ2-7	NA	NA	CASSLYPSVSEQYF	TGTGCCAGCAGCTTATATCCTAGCGTTAGCGAGCAGTACTTC
TRBV5-4	TRBJ1-1	NA	NA	CASSLGQGPEAFF	TGTGCCAGCAGCTTGGGTCAGGGCCCTGAAGCTTTCTTT
TRBV6-5	TRBJ1-3	NA	NA	CASSFSFPGNTIYF	TGTGCCAGCAGCTTTAGTTTTCCTGGAAACACCATATATTTT
TRBV9	TRBJ2-7	NA	NA	CASSVDSRAYEQYF	TGTGCCAGCAGCGTTGATAGCAGGGCCTACGAGCAGTACTTC
TRBV7-6	TRBJ1-1	TRBD1	few	CASSPSRWGRGNAEAFF	TGTGCCAGCAGCCCCTCGAGATGGGGCAGGGGGAATGCTGAAGCTTTCTTT
TRBV7-2	TRBJ2-1	TRBD2	NA	CASSPRLAGGPHEQFF	TGTGCCAGCAGCCCACGACTAGCGGGGGGGCCACATGAGCAGTTCTTC
TRBV5-1	TRBJ2-7	TRBD1	NA	CASSFRSGQGTYEQYF	TGCGCCAGCAGCTTTCGTTCGGGACAGGGGACCTACGAGCAGTACTTC
TRBV5-6	TRBJ1-4	NA	NA	CASSQQGNEKLFF	TGTGCCAGCAGCCAACAGGGTAATGAAAAACTGTTTTTT
TRBV5-1	TRBJ2-7	NA	NA	CASSLAGGGGEQYF	TGCGCCAGCAGCTTGGCCGGCGGCGGAGGGGAGCAGTACTTC
TRBV27	TRBJ2-5	TRBD1	NA	CASSLDRAKTQYF	TGTGCCAGCAGTTTAGACAGGGCCAAGACCCAGTACTTC
TRBV5-1	TRBJ2-2	NA	NA	CASSLASGGTGELFF	TGCGCCAGCAGCTTGGCAAGCGGAGGCACCGGGGAGCTGTTTTTT
TRBV6-5	TRBJ2-2	TRBD1	NA	CASSGTGGLGELFF	TGTGCCAGCAGCGGGACAGGGGGTTTAGGGGAGCTGTTTTTT
TRBV13	TRBJ2-7	NA	NA	CASSHTGIYEQYF	TGTGCCAGCAGCCATACAGGGATTTACGAGCAGTACTTC
TRBV4-2	TRBJ1-1	TRBD1	few	CASSQEWTGIAAFF	TGTGCCAGCAGCCAAGAATGGACAGGGATCGCGGCTTTCTTT
TRBV5-1	TRBJ1-4	NA	NA	CASSLRGSNEKLFF	TGCGCCAGCAGCTTGCGGGGATCTAATGAAAAACTGTTTTTT
TRBV7-3	TRBJ1-6	NA	NA	CASSSRVVDSPLHF	TGTGCCAGCTCGAGCCGGGTGGTGGATTCACCCCTCCACTTT
TRBV11-2	TRBJ2-1	TRBD2	NA	CASLLAGGGEQFF	TGTGCCAGTTTACTAGCGGGGGGCGGGGAGCAGTTCTTC
TRBV5-4	TRBJ1-2	TRBD1	few	CASSLGRGLGYGYTF	TGTGCCAGCAGCTTAGGCAGGGGGCTAGGCTATGGCTACACCTTC